What follows are 30 T cell receptor beta chains derived from one specimen sequenced in a study of identical twins. TCRdb re-derived calls from the 5' RACE reads in MiXCR, one entry per CDR3 protein. The sample has 250,000 to 300,000 distinct CDR3 sequences; nearly 9.5% are singletons. These data also featured in a second study, about yellow fever vaccine responses in identical twins.

The sequencing input was CD8+ T cells sorted from blood. These receptors all stem from a woman in her late teens or twenties in good health.

This clonotype was found a few times. An end of the junction does not agree with germline; a read error may underlie this. The V gene is TRBV4-1, the J gene TRBJ2-7, with D possibly called TRBD1 or TRBD2 (6 bases each). CDR3 length equals 14 residues. Germline V lookup: CDR1 MGHRA, CDR2 YSYEKL. The CDR3 loop reads CASSQDLGLGGNDF. CDR3 nucleotide sequence: TGCGCCAGCAGCCAAGATTTGGGTTTGGGGGGCAATGATTTC.

This clonotype has ten or more counts. The chain recombines TRBV28 with TRBJ2-3; TRBD1 matches 7 bases. This CDR3 comprises 18 residues. Germline values: CDR1 MDHEN, CDR2 SYDVKM. With V trimmed by 5 bases and J by 4 bases, 18 bases remained unmatched. The CDR3: CASSHLTGNHREADTQYF. CDR3 DNA sequence: TGTGCCAGCAGTCACCTGACAGGGAATCATCGTGAGGCAGATACGCAGTATTTT.

The V call is TRBV2, the J call TRBJ2-7; D ambiguous. V lost 7 bases and J lost 0, with 16 bases in between. This CDR3 is 15 amino acids long. Germline V gene lookup returns CDR1 SNHLY and CDR2 FYNNEI. The CDR3 DNA sequence: TGTGCCAGCAACCCTGGTGGCCTGAGCTCCTACGAGCAGTACTTC. It codes for CASNPGGLSSYEQYF. Full variable domain (missing parts from reference TRBV2 and TRBJ2-7): EPEVTQTPSHQVTQMGQEVILRCVPISNHLYFYWYRQILGQKVEFLVSFYNNEISEKSEIFDDQFSVERPDGSNFTLKIRSTKLEDSAMYFCASNPGGLSSYEQYFGPGTRLTVT.

This clonotype has a count of ten or more. The chain links TRBV3-1 to TRBJ2-1; no definite D call. V was pared by 0 bases and J by 6 bases, with 9 bases between. Germline CDR1 and CDR2: LGHDT and YNNKEL (reference sequence). The CDR3 spans 14 residues. CDR3 protein: CASSQDYQVNEQFF. Written as DNA, the CDR3 is TGTGCCAGCAGCCAAGATTATCAAGTCAATGAGCAGTTCTTC.

This chain uses TRBV2 with TRBJ2-3; 8 positions match TRBD2. Germline V gene data show CDR1 as SNHLY and CDR2 as FYNNEI. With V trimmed by 4 bases and J by 0 bases, 12 bases remained unmatched. The CDR3 runs to 18 residues. CDR3: CASSAGWISGDSTDTQYF. The CDR3 nucleotides are TGTGCCAGCAGTGCCGGTTGGATTAGCGGGGACAGCACAGATACGCAGTATTTT.

The gene calls are TRBV27 and TRBJ2-1; the match to TRBD2 covers 9 bases. Losses at the gene ends were 7 bases for V and 10 bases for J; bases not matched to a gene: 11. The CDR3 is 14 amino acids. Germline assignment: CDR1 MNHEY and CDR2 SMNVEV (reference sequence). The CDR3 DNA reads as TGTGCCAGCACCTGGGGTAGCGGGAGATTCGAGCAGTTCTTC. This encodes CASTWGSGRFEQFF.

This rearrangement joins TRBV7-6 to TRBJ2-3, with TRBD2 matching over 14 bases. With 5 bases clipped from V and 0 bases from J, the junction kept 10 bases outside the gene matches. Looked up from germline, CDR1 is SGHVS and CDR2 is FNYEAQ. The CDR3 sequence is 19 residues long. The CDR3 coding sequence is TGTGCCAGCAGCACCGGACTAGCGGGGGGAGACTCTAGCACAGATACGCAGTATTTT. Amino acid sequence: CASSTGLAGGDSSTDTQYF.

For this clonotype: This may be a read error: a much more frequent sequence differs by one nucleotide. This chain joins TRBV10-3 and TRBJ2-7, with 16 bases aligning to TRBD2. The germline CDR1 and CDR2 sequences are ENHRY and SYGVKD. The CDR3 loop spans 13 amino acids. The chain's CDR3 is CAISIGTSGRVLF. The CDR3 coding sequence is TGTGCCATCAGTATCGGGACTAGCGGGAGGGTGCTATTC.

Ten or more counts support this clonotype. The chain uses TRBV29-1 and TRBJ2-3, with unresolved D. The CDR3 is 12 amino acids. Trimming shortened V by 5 bases and J by 0 bases, and 6 bases separated the two germline ends. Looked up from germline, CDR1 is SQVTM and CDR2 is ANQGSEA. CDR3 residues: CSVLSSTDTQYF. CDR3 in DNA: TGCAGCGTTCTGTCTAGCACAGATACGCAGTATTTT.

This chain connects TRBV6-2 or TRBV6-3 to TRBJ2-2; weak D call: TRBD1 (6 bases). V was shortened by 8 bases and J by 1 base, with 14 bases between the two germline ends. Looked up from germline, CDR1 is MNHEY and CDR2 is SVGEGT. The CDR3 extends over 15 amino acids. The DNA for the CDR3 is TGTGCCAGCTATGACGTGGACAGGAACACCGGGGAGCTGTTTTTT. Translation: CASYDVDRNTGELFF.

The rearrangement links TRBV5-5 to TRBJ1-1, with D perhaps matching TRBD1 (6 bases). There are 18 residues in the CDR3. The V gene's germline CDR1 is SGHKS and CDR2 YYEKEE (reference sequence). The germline V and J ends were trimmed by 0 bases and 0 bases, with 18 bases remaining between them. Written as DNA, the CDR3 is TGTGCCAGCAGCTTGGAGCCCTGGGGGGCAGGGGTGAACACTGAAGCTTTCTTT. Encoded protein: CASSLEPWGAGVNTEAFF.

V and J are TRBV9 and TRBJ2-1; 11 bases match TRBD1. The germline CDR1 and CDR2 sequences are SGDLS and YYNGEE. This CDR3 has 18 amino acids. With V trimmed by 2 bases and J by 8 bases, 15 bases remained unmatched. CDR3 amino acids: CASSVEGTPGQGVHEQFF. The DNA of the CDR3 is TGTGCCAGCAGCGTGGAGGGGACGCCGGGACAGGGGGTCCATGAGCAGTTCTTC.

This clonotype was counted many times. The rearrangement joins TRBV2 to TRBJ1-4; 8 bases are shared with TRBD1. Germline V CDR1 and CDR2: SNHLY, FYNNEI. This CDR3 has 13 amino acids. V gave up 6 bases and J gave up 7 bases; unmatched junction bases: 4. The CDR3 loop reads CASSGQGPEKLFF. The CDR3 DNA sequence: TGTGCCAGCAGCGGACAGGGTCCTGAAAAACTGTTTTTT.

The table lists this clonotype with many counts. The chain uses TRBV15 and TRBJ2-7; no firm D call. Germline lookup yields CDR1 LNHNV and CDR2 YYDKDF (reference sequence). V lost 0 bases, J lost 0 bases, and 9 bases lay in between. The length of the CDR3 is 15 residues. CDR3 region: CATSRDPGSSYEQYF. The CDR3 DNA is TGTGCCACCAGCAGAGATCCGGGCAGCTCCTACGAGCAGTACTTC.

The sample holds many counts of this clonotype. This sequence joins TRBV20-1 and TRBJ2-7; 7 bases are a match to TRBD2. Germline CDR1 is DFQATT and CDR2 is SNEGSKA (reference sequence). Trimming at V came to 0 bases and at J to 2 bases, leaving 4 bases not matched to a gene. The CDR3 has 14 residues. The CDR3 is CSARDTGGPYEQYF. The DNA for the CDR3 is TGCAGTGCTAGAGATACGGGAGGACCCTACGAGCAGTACTTC.

V is TRBV20-1 and J is TRBJ2-1, with D perhaps TRBD1 (5 bases). Germline V gene data show CDR1 as DFQATT and CDR2 as SNEGSKA (reference sequence). The CDR3 is 12 amino acids. The V gene lost 3 bases and the J gene lost 5 bases, with 8 bases spanning the gap. The CDR3 region has the DNA TGCAGTGCTAGGACAGAAAACAATGAGCAGTTCTTC. Its translation is CSARTENNEQFF.

The rearrangement links TRBV7-9 to TRBJ2-7; D ambiguous. The CDR3 extends over 15 amino acids. V was trimmed by 1 base and J by 0 bases, leaving 10 bases between them. Per the germline V gene, CDR1 is SEHNR and CDR2 is FQNEAQ (reference sequence). The CDR3 spells CASSLDDFLSYEQYF. In nucleotides, the CDR3 is TGTGCCAGCAGCTTAGATGATTTCCTCTCCTACGAGCAGTACTTC.

This clonotype was seen a handful of times. Here the CDR3 reads CASKQGREQYF. CDR3 sequence (DNA): TGTGCCAGCAAACAGGGGCGAGAGCAGTACTTC. J is TRBJ2-7 and V is TRBV6-6, with 7 nucleotides matching TRBD1. The CDR3 sequence is 11 residues long. With V trimmed by 7 bases and J by 7 bases, 4 bases remained unmatched. Germline loops: CDR1 MNHNY, CDR2 SVGAGI (reference sequence).

This clonotype was detected many times. In DNA form, the CDR3 reads TGTGCCAGCAGCCTCGGGACAGGGACGGACACCATATATTTT. Translation: CASSLGTGTDTIYF. The chain joins TRBV27 to TRBJ1-3, with TRBD1 matching over 9 bases. Germline lookup yields CDR1 MNHEY and CDR2 SMNVEV (reference sequence). The trim removed 6 bases at V and 8 bases at J, leaving 8 bases unmatched. The CDR3 has 14 residues.

This clonotype was recorded a few times. The V call is TRBV27, the J call TRBJ1-1; the D gene is possibly TRBD1 (6 bases). Germline CDR1 and CDR2: MNHEY and SMNVEV (reference sequence). V lost 2 bases to trimming and J lost 1 base, with 11 bases between them. The CDR3 totals 15 residues. In nucleotides, the CDR3 is TGTGCCAGCAGTTTAGAGGGACAAACGAACACTGAAGCTTTCTTT. Translated: CASSLEGQTNTEAFF.

This clonotype showed up many times. This chain joins TRBV7-4 and TRBJ2-1; 13 bases fit TRBD2. CDR3 length: 16 amino acids. Trimming cost V 5 bases and J 8 bases; bases outside gene matches: 9. The V gene's germline CDR1 is SGHVT and CDR2 SQSDAQ. CDR3 sequence reads: CASSPRTSGSVYEQFF. CDR3 in DNA: TGTGCCAGCAGCCCCAGGACTAGCGGGAGTGTCTATGAGCAGTTCTTC.

The chain has TRBV29-1 and TRBJ2-7, with TRBD2 as a possible D gene (7 bases). The germline gives CDR1 SQVTM, CDR2 ANQGSEA. Trimming stripped 3 bases from V and 4 bases from J, with 16 bases between. This CDR3 comprises 14 residues. CDR3 sequence: CSVDGGGSAYEQYF. The DNA for the CDR3 is TGCAGCGTTGACGGCGGGGGCTCGGCATACGAGCAGTACTTC.

This clonotype has a count of ten or more. The V call is TRBV6-5, the J call TRBJ2-7; 9 bases align to TRBD1. Germline CDR1 and CDR2: MNHEY and SVGAGI. The CDR3 length is 14 residues. Losses at the gene ends were 5 bases for V and 0 bases for J; bases not matched to a gene: 2. The CDR3 DNA is TGTGCCAGCAGTCACAGGGGGCCCTCCTACGAGCAGTACTTC. Its protein product is CASSHRGPSYEQYF.

The chain combines TRBV6-1 with TRBJ2-3; D gene ambiguous. V was clipped by 1 base and J by 3 bases, with 11 bases between them. The CDR3 is 15 residues long. CDR1 and CDR2 from the germline V gene are MNHNS and SASEGT. The CDR3 DNA is TGTGCCAGCAGTGAAGGACCTAGAAGGACAGATACGCAGTATTTT. Amino acid sequence: CASSEGPRRTDTQYF.

This clonotype has ten or more counts. V usage is TRBV7-8 and J usage is TRBJ1-1; D ambiguous. The CDR3 length is 16 residues. V shed 2 bases and J shed 2 bases, with 15 bases lying between them. The V gene's germline CDR1 is SGHVS and CDR2 FQNEAQ. CDR3: CASSLPSAGPNTEAFF. The CDR3 DNA reads as TGTGCCAGCAGCTTACCATCGGCGGGCCCTAACACTGAAGCTTTCTTT.

This clonotype was detected many times. The rearrangement links TRBV2 to TRBJ2-6, with a tentative D call TRBD1 (6 bases). V was shortened by 5 bases and J by 4 bases, with 9 bases between the two germline ends. This CDR3 contains 14 residues. The germline CDR1 and CDR2 sequences are SNHLY and FYNNEI. DNA of the CDR3: TGTGCCAGCAGTTCAGGGGCCGGGGCCAACGTCCTGACTTTC. Translated, it gives CASSSGAGANVLTF.

The rearrangement joins TRBV6-2 or TRBV6-3 to TRBJ2-2, with D maybe TRBD1 (7 bases). CDR3 length equals 16 residues. V dropped 5 bases and J dropped 4 bases, with 17 bases sitting between them. Germline V gene data show CDR1 as MNHEY and CDR2 as SVGEGT. CDR3 sequence reads: CASSLRDSGLTGELFF. The CDR3 DNA reads TGTGCCAGCAGTCTCCGGGACAGCGGGCTCACCGGGGAGCTGTTTTTT.

The chain has TRBV12-3 or TRBV12-4 and TRBJ2-3; D is ambiguous. Trimming removed 2 bases from V and 2 bases from J, with 2 bases in between. The CDR3 contains 12 residues. The CDR3 loop reads CASSLITDTQYF. DNA for the CDR3: TGTGCCAGCAGTTTAATCACAGATACGCAGTATTTT.

In this sample, this clonotype turned up once. The rearrangement uses TRBV27 and TRBJ1-2; no clear D. In germline, CDR1 is MNHEY, CDR2 SMNVEV (reference sequence). This CDR3 comprises 14 residues. The V end lost 0 bases, the J end lost 2 bases, and 7 bases lay between the germline ends. The CDR3 DNA is TGTGCCAGCAGTTTATCGAGTACGAACTATGGCTACACCTTC. Translating gives CASSLSSTNYGYTF.

This chain joins TRBV9 and TRBJ1-1, with D possibly TRBD1 on 6 matching bases. This CDR3 region has 14 residues. Germline V lookup: CDR1 SGDLS, CDR2 YYNGEE. V lost 4 bases and J 1 base, leaving 11 bases between the germline ends. This CDR3 is CASSPVGANTEAFF. The CDR3 bases are TGTGCCAGCAGCCCAGTGGGGGCGAACACTGAAGCTTTCTTT.